A selection of T cell receptor beta chains follows, all from one sample in a study of cytomegalovirus exposure and HLA in healthy donors. This table comes from immunoSEQ multiplex PCR, and its TCRdb copy is limited to in-frame clones, with some not included. The sample holds some 160,000 clones, approximately 80% seen once. Material for sequencing was PBMCs. These receptors were collected from a woman aged 18-35 years in good health and CMV-seronegative. Each CDR3 is given without its conserved first and last residue.

TRBJ1-5,TRBV27,ASSLMGQGNQPQH
TRBJ2-6,TRBV28,ASSLDSSGANVLT
TRBJ2-1,TRBV19,ASSIGRASGGSYNEQF
TRBJ2-2,TRBV21-1,ASSKEERVNTGELF
TRBJ2-5,TRBV2,ASSEGDRVYQETQY
TRBJ2-7,TRBV9,ASSPRLAGGNYEQY
TRBJ2-5,TRBV2,ASSEWGLAEGETQY
TRBJ1-2,TRBV9,ASSVPTQTGAFYGYT
TRBJ2-1,TRBV5-1,ASSPGTSGYNEQF
TRBJ1-3,TRBV6-5,ASRGDRASGNTIY
TRBJ1-2,TRBV11-2,ASSLGRYGYT
TRBJ1-5,TRBV30,AWSGGGVAGQPQH
TRBJ1-1,TRBV5-4,ASSWLPGQVNTEAF
TRBJ2-4,TRBV5-4,ASSLVEGNIQY
TRBJ1-3,TRBV5-1,ASSSRQGLSSGNTIY
TRBJ1-2,TRBV19,ASSPQGIGYT
TRBJ1-4,TRBV27,ASSPLRGELF
TRBJ2-3,TRBV7-8,ASRPNRVNTDTQY
TRBJ2-3,TRBV10-3,AIKGLGSDTQY
TRBJ1-1,TRBV9,ASRDALTGGTEAF
TRBJ1-4,TRBV7-9,ASSLGFVANEKLF
TRBJ2-4,TRBV15,ATSRVWDRFVGTKNSQY
TRBJ2-1,TRBV18,ASSSRTGRAYNEQF
TRBJ2-7,TRBV11-3,ASSPPRGLSYEQY
TRBJ2-3,TRBV6-4,ASSDSQGADTQY
TRBJ2-7,TRBV6-6,ASSLTGPYEQY
TRBJ2-2,TRBV9,ASSGQRGGAGELF
TRBJ2-7,TRBV27,ASVRTGSYEQY
TRBJ1-2,TRBV5-5,ASSLAQGWDGYT
TRBJ2-5,TRBV7-9,ASSLVQDRTQY
TRBJ2-7,TRBV6-6,ATGDSFSYEEQY
TRBJ2-3,TRBV27,ASSLSQTGGGTDTQY
TRBJ1-1,TRBV6-5,ASSYSTGTEAF
TRBJ1-5,TRBV30,AWSEGQEASNQPQH
TRBJ2-7,TRBV18,ASSPSSYEQY
TRBJ1-2,TRBV19,ASSINRGRRGYGYT
TRBJ2-3,TRBV19,ASDGDTQY
TRBJ1-1,TRBV27,ASSPAGGTEAF
TRBJ2-7,TRBV10-3,AISAGTGGSEQY
TRBJ2-7,TRBV6-1,ASSYRLAAYEQY
TRBJ1-1,TRBV13,ASSARTGKAF
TRBJ2-3,TRBV20-1,GTSGGDTQY
TRBJ2-1,TRBV2,ASRIGNEQF
TRBJ2-7,TRBV6-1,ASRDRGGEDEQY
TRBJ2-1,TRBV11-2,ASSLDLGQGDYNRF
TRBJ1-2,TRBV4-1,ASSQDRRGIYGYT